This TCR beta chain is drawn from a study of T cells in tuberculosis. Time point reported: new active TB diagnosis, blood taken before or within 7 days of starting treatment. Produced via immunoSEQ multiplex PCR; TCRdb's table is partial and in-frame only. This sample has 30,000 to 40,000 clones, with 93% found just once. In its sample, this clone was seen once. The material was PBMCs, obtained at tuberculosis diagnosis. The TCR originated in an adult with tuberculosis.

The CDR3 DNA sequence: TGTGCCAGTAGTATCTCCCCGGGACAGGGGATTTCCTATGGCTACACCTTC. Protein product: CASSISPGQGISYGYTF. The chain combines TRBV19 with TRBJ1-2; TRBD1 matches 10 bases. V lost 3 bases and J lost 4; bases outside the gene matches: 11. The CDR3 has 17 residues. Germline-derived CDR1 and CDR2 are LNHDA and SQIVND (reference sequence).